Detailed here is one T cell receptor beta chain. Its antigen is unidentified. The data are from a study of graft-versus-host responses after intestinal transplantation. Study information: Recipients were given multivisceral, liver-intestinal, or isolated intestinal transplants. Anti-thymocyte globulin served as induction for all recipients, who then took tacrolimus and steroids for 2 to 4 years.

Broader study findings: Recipient-marrow GvH clones were detected, some having first appeared in ileum or blood. Some patients had graft-donor T cell macrochimerism. In their allografts, the ratios of graft-versus-host to host-versus-graft T cell clones were high.

The CDR3 has 16 residues. V lost 0 bases to trimming and J lost 0 bases, with 12 bases between them. CDR1 is SGHDT and CDR2 is YYEEEE in the germline V gene. The protocol was immunoSEQ multiplex PCR, while the TCRdb copy is restricted to in-frame clones and leaves out a portion. The sample includes 90,000 to 120,000 clones, over 80% of them seen just once. This clonotype was sampled from a human donor who was the organ donor for an intestinal transplant. Specimen: unstimulated CD4+ T cells sorted from spleen or lymph node cells, collected before transplant. The rearrangement joins TRBV5-6 to TRBJ1-2, with D possibly matching TRBD1 (6 bases). CDR3 nucleotides: TGTGCCAGCAGCTTGGTAGGGGGGCCCACTAACTATGGCTACACCTTC. It encodes CASSLVGGPTNYGYTF. The variable domain in full, completed from reference TRBV5-6 and TRBJ1-2, reads DAGVTQSPTHLIKTRGQQVTLRCSPKSGHDTVSWYQQALGQGPQFIFQYYEEEERQRGNFPDRFSGHQFPNYSSELNVNALLLGDSALYLCASSLVGGPTNYGYTFGSGTRLTVV.